These T cell receptor beta chains were read from a single sample in a study of cytomegalovirus exposure and HLA in healthy donors. TCRdb keeps only in-frame clones here, not all; method: immunoSEQ multiplex PCR. In the table there are around 140,000 clones, approximately 80% of which are singletons. Sample: PBMCs. These receptors came from a male donor in good health and CMV-seronegative. CDR3s include the opening cysteine and the closing phenylalanine or tryptophan. D genes are given only for firm matches. Expanded clones get a size class; other rows say once, few or many, or leave the size out.

j_call,clone_size,v_call,d_call,cdr3_length,cdr3_nt,cdr3_aa
TRBJ1-5,NA,TRBV27,NA,14,TGTGCCAGCACTACGACAGGCGGAGATCAGCCCCAGCATTTT,CASTTTGGDQPQHF
TRBJ2-7,NA,TRBV30,NA,12,TGTGCCTGGAGTTCCCGGGGATACGAGCAGTACTTC,CAWSSRGYEQYF
TRBJ2-5,NA,TRBV15,NA,12,TGTGCCACCAGACAGGGAGAAGAGACCCAGTACTTC,CATRQGEETQYF
TRBJ2-3,NA,TRBV13,TRBD2,19,TGTGCCAGCAGCATCTGGACTAGCGGGGACATCCCCACAGGGGATACGCAGTATTTT,CASSIWTSGDIPTGDTQYF
TRBJ1-1,NA,TRBV29-1,NA,13,TGCAGCGTTGAGCTTCAGGAGAACACTGAAGCTTTCTTT,CSVELQENTEAFF
TRBJ1-2,NA,TRBV7-9,NA,12,TGTGCCAGCAGCTTATCTACCTATGGCTACACCTTC,CASSLSTYGYTF
TRBJ2-1,NA,TRBV29-1,TRBD2,14,TGCAGCGTTGAAAAGCGGGAGGGGTTAAATGAGCAGTTCTTC,CSVEKREGLNEQFF
TRBJ1-4,NA,TRBV4-1,NA,12,TGCGCCAGCAGCCATGTCAGAGAAAAACTGTTTTTT,CASSHVREKLFF
TRBJ2-7,NA,TRBV13,NA,15,TGTGCCAGCAGCGCCGCCCCGGGGGGCCCCTACGAGCAGTACTTC,CASSAAPGGPYEQYF
TRBJ2-3,once,TRBV21-1,NA,16,TGTGCCAGCAGCGCCCGAAGTAGACAGAGCACAGATACGCAGTATTTT,CASSARSRQSTDTQYF
TRBJ2-1,NA,TRBV6-1,NA,13,TGTGCCAGCAGCGGATCCTCTAGCAATGAGCAGTTCTTC,CASSGSSSNEQFF
TRBJ2-7,once,TRBV11-2,TRBD1,13,TGTGCCAGCAGCCCAGGGGGCACCTACGAGCAGTACTTC,CASSPGGTYEQYF
TRBJ1-2,NA,TRBV15,TRBD1,12,TGTGCCACCAGCATTCAGGGGGGAGGCTACACCTTC,CATSIQGGGYTF
TRBJ2-2,NA,TRBV30,TRBD2,18,TGTGCCTGGAGGGTTCAGCGGACTAGCGGGAGGAACACCGGGGAGCTGTTTTTT,CAWRVQRTSGRNTGELFF
TRBJ2-1,NA,TRBV7-4,TRBD2,20,TGTGCCAGCAGCAACATGACCCGATCGCTGGTTAGCGGGGTTAGAAATGAGCAGTTCTTC,CASSNMTRSLVSGVRNEQFF
TRBJ2-3,NA,TRBV29-1,TRBD1,15,TGCAGCGTTGAAAGGGACAGGGGGCGGTTCGATACGCAGTATTTT,CSVERDRGRFDTQYF
TRBJ2-1,NA,TRBV7-6,TRBD1,16,TGTGCCAGCAGCTTAGTCGGGCAGGGGGCCATGAATGAGCAGTTCTTC,CASSLVGQGAMNEQFF
TRBJ1-5,NA,TRBV27,NA,15,TGTGCCAGCACGCTAGAAACGGGGAGCAATCAGCCCCAGCATTTT,CASTLETGSNQPQHF
TRBJ2-7,NA,TRBV9,NA,15,TGTGCCAGCAGCGAATCAGACAGGCGACCTTACGAGCAGTACTTC,CASSESDRRPYEQYF
TRBJ2-5,once,TRBV7-8,TRBD1,13,TGTGCCAGCAGCCCGGGACAGCAAGAGACCCAGTACTTC,CASSPGQQETQYF